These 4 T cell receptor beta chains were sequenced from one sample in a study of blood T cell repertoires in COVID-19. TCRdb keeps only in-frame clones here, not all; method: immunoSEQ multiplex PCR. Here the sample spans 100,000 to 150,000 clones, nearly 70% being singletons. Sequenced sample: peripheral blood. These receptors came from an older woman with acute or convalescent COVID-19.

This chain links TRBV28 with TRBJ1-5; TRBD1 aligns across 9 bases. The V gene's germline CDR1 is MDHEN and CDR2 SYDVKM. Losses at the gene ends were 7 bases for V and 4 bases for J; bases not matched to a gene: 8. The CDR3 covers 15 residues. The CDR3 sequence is CASIGGQGWNQPQHF. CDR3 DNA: TGTGCCAGCATTGGGGGACAGGGATGGAATCAGCCCCAGCATTTT.

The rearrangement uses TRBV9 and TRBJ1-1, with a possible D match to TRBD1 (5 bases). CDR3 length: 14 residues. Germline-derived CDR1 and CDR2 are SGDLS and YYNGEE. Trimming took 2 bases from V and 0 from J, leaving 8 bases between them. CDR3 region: CASSVRDMNTEAFF. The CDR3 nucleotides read TGTGCCAGCAGCGTCAGGGATATGAACACTGAAGCTTTCTTT.

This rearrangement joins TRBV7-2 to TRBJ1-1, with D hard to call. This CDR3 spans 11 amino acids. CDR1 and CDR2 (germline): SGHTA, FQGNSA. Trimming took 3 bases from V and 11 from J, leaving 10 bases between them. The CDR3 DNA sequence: TGTGCCAGCAGCTTCCACCGAGAGGCTTTCTTT. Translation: CASSFHREAFF.

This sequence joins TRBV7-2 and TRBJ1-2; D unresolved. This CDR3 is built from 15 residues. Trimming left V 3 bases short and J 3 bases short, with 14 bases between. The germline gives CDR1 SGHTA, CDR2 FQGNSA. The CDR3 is CASSLDAYADYGYTF. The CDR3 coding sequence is TGTGCCAGCAGCTTGGATGCATACGCGGACTATGGCTACACCTTC.